This T cell receptor beta chain originates from a study of T-cell memory formation after mild COVID-19 (dated by TCRdb to the early 2020s). Concerning the study at large: Most TCR sequence clusters were specific to one of the two donors. In a couple of donors, T-cell clones that expanded and contracted after mild COVID-19 were tracked by sequencing TCRalpha and TCRbeta repertoires over time. Two young, previously healthy adult volunteers, one female and one male, were included in the cohort.

As to this clonotype: Which antigen it targets is not known. Nothing much larger sits one base from this clone, and base qualities are not available.

Paper-wide results and their limitations: From day 15 to 85, contracting clones showed balanced CD4/CD8 phenotypes, whereas a second wave of clones that expanded from day 15 to 37 leaned towards CD4+. Some responding clones were detected in pre-infection memory, which suggested that pre-existing cross-reactive memory T cells had joined the SARS-CoV-2 response. SARS-CoV-2 specificity was not confirmed for the second-wave clones peaking on day 37. Only a couple of mild cases were covered by the study, and larger cohorts that include severe cases with pre-infection samples were considered necessary. Contracting CD4+ clones appeared mostly in the CM and EM memory subsets, whereas CD8+ clones were enriched in EMRA.

PBMCs were isolated by Ficoll-Paque density gradient centrifugation. V is pared back by 6 bases and J by 3 bases, with 6 bases lying between the germline termini. The germline V gene yields SQVTM for CDR1 and ANQGSEA for CDR2. The CDR3 runs 10 amino acids, cysteine and phenylalanine included. Just CDR3 DNA is preserved here, 30 bases in frame from base 1. Data came from an Illumina NovaSeq 6000. cDNA libraries for TCRalpha and TCRbeta were prepared by 5'RACE using constant-segment primers, with sample barcodes and unique molecular identifiers added. RNA was extracted from every sample with Trizol reagent. Libraries were amplified in two PCR steps, with a second sample barcode and Illumina TruSeq adapters added in the second step. The libraries were sequenced on an Illumina NovaSeq using 2 x 150 bp paired-end reads. On the study's bioinformatics: The reads were demultiplexed and collapsed into UMI-guided consensus sequences using migec v1.2.7. Using mixcr v2.1.11, UMI consensuses were aligned to TRA and TRB V and J templates and then assembled into clonotypes. A clonotype was counted as expanded or contracted only if both edgeR and NoisET called the change significant, with noise models trained on biological replicates. For edgeR calls, the cutoffs were a false discovery rate-adjusted p below 0.01 and a log2 fold-change threshold of 1. As an exploratory analysis of dynamics, max-normalized trajectories of the 1000 most abundant clonotypes were examined by PCA with hierarchical clustering. Separately sequenced CD4+ and CD8+ repertoires were used to assign a CD4 or CD8 phenotype to each responding clone. Through fastp at Q25 and MiXCR, TCRdb rebuilt clones from the public reads, retaining in-frame beta chains. Duplicate CDR3 protein sequences are folded into a single record with the most common DNA and genes. These V and J calls rely on TCRdb rather than the paper's analysis. The sample includes roughly 350,000 distinct CDR3 sequences, with around 27% observed a single time. The top ten clonotypes cover roughly 14% of the sample.

The sequence was obtained from an adult woman who had mild COVID-19 (a few samples of this study predate the infection). The sample titles of this study are shuffled in the database, so cell type and time point are left out; the donor was told from shared clones. Sequenced: PBMCs or a T cell subset sorted from them (not recorded which). This receptor chain uses TRBV29-1 and TRBJ2-7, with no confident D gene call. The CDR3 amino acid sequence is: CSVLDYEQYF. The DNA reads TGCAGCGTGCTAGACTACGAGCAGTACTTC.